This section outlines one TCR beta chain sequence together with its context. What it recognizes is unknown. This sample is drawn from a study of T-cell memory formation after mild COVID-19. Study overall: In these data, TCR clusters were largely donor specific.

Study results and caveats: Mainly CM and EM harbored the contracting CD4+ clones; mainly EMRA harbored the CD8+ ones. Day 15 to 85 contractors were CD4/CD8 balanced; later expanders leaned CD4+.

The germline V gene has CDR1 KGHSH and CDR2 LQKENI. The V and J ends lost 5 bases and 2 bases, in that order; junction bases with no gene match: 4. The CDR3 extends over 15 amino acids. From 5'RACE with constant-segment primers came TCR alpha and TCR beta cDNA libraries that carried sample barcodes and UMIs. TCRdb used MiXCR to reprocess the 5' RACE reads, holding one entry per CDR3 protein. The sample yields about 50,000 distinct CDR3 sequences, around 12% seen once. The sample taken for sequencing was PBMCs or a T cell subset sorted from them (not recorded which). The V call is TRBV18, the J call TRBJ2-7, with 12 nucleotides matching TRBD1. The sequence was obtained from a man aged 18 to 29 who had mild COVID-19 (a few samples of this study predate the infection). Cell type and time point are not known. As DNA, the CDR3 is TGTGCCAGCTCATCCGGGACAGGGGGCGCCTACGAGCAGTACTTC. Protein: CASSSGTGGAYEQYF.